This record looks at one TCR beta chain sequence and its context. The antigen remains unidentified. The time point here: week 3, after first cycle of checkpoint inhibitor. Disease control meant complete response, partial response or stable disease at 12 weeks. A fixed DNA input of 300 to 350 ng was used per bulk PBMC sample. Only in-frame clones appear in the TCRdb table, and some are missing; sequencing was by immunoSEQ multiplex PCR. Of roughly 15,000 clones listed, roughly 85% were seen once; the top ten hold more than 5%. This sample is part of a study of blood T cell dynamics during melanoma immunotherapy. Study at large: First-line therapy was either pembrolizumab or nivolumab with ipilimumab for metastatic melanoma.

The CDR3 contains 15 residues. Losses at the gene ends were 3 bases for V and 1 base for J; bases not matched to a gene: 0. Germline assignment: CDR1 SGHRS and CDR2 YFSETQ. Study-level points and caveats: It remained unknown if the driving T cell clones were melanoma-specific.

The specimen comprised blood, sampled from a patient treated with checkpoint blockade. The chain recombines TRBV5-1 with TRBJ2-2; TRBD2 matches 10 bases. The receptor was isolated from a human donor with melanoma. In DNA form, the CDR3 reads TGCGCCAGCAGCTGGACTAGCGGGAACACCGGGGAGCTGTTTTTT. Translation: CASSWTSGNTGELFF.